The 8 T cell receptor beta chains in this list originate from one sample, sequenced in a study of CD8+ T cells in alopecia areata (dated by TCRdb to between 2017 and 2018). The time point label corresponds to: 4 weeks on oral tofacitinib. This specimen's treatment or condition label, interpreted: oral pan-JAK inhibitor, 5-10 mg twice daily. Library preparation employed the immunoSEQ multiplex PCR assay. To provide template for TCR sequencing, every sample had RNA extracted and reverse transcribed into cDNA. This immuneACCESS table, as held by TCRdb, lists in-frame sequences with V and J called but not all clones. Of the missing ones, under half trace to an unresolved V gene in checked studies; the others have no known cause. This sample has over 150,000 clones in its table, and approximately 56% of those were observed once. Roughly 0.67% of the sample is taken by the ten largest. The input for sequencing was CD4+ T cells sorted from blood, taken at week 4, from a patient treated with tofacitinib. The receptors shown here come from a human donor with alopecia areata.

The gene calls are TRBV13 and TRBJ1-1; D is undetermined. This CDR3 is 12 amino acids long. The V and J ends lost 3 bases and 3 bases respectively, with 5 bases between them. Germline CDR1 reads PRHDT; CDR2 reads FYEKMQ (reference sequence). This chain's CDR3 is CASSFPDTEAFF. CDR3 bases: TGTGCCAGCAGCTTCCCAGACACTGAAGCTTTCTTT.

The rearrangement joins TRBV4-1 to TRBJ2-5, with D maybe TRBD1 (5 bases). CDR3 length: 14 residues. Trimming took 4 bases from V and 1 from J, leaving 10 bases between them. Germline assignment: CDR1 MGHRA and CDR2 YSYEKL. CDR3 coding DNA: TGCGCCAGCAGCCCCACGCAGGGCCAAGAGACCCAGTACTTC. As protein: CASSPTQGQETQYF.

In its sample, this clone was seen once. The chain has TRBV5-1 and TRBJ2-7, with 10 bases aligning to TRBD1. The CDR3 is 15 amino acids. V lost 0 bases, J lost 6 bases, and 6 bases stayed unmatched. The germline gives CDR1 SGHRS, CDR2 YFSETQ. The CDR3 sequence is CASSLAGTGVAEQYF. CDR3 coding DNA: TGCGCCAGCAGCTTGGCCGGGACAGGGGTAGCCGAGCAGTACTTC.

The DNA of the CDR3 is TGTGCCAGCAGCAATACTAGCGGGAGTTGGAATGAGCAGTTCTTC. Amino acids: CASSNTSGSWNEQFF. V gene TRBV5-4 combines with J gene TRBJ2-1; TRBD2 agrees at 11 bases. Germline V lookup: CDR1 SGHNT, CDR2 YYREEE (reference sequence). CDR3 length: 15 amino acids. V lost 4 bases, J lost 7 bases, and 7 bases stayed unmatched.

The chain has TRBV29-1 and TRBJ2-2; no definite D call. V was shortened by 6 bases and J by 3 bases, with 14 bases between the two germline ends. Germline values: CDR1 SQVTM, CDR2 ANQGSEA. The CDR3 extends over 14 amino acids. The CDR3 region has the DNA TGCAGCGTGGATGACACCCCCCACACCGGGGAGCTGTTTTTT. Translated: CSVDDTPHTGELFF.

Turning to this clone: This sample also contains other DNA sequences that code for the same CDR3. The rearrangement uses TRBV11-2 and TRBJ1-1; D is uncertain. Germline V gene sequence: CDR1 SGHAT, CDR2 FQNNGV. CDR3 length equals 13 residues. V lost 1 base to trimming and J lost 2 bases, with 5 bases between them. The DNA for the CDR3 is TGTGCCAGCAGCTTAGGAGTTAACACTGAAGCTTTCTTT. Translating gives CASSLGVNTEAFF.

This chain links TRBV29-1 with TRBJ2-4; TRBD1 agrees at 10 bases. V shed 7 bases and J 7 bases; nucleotides not matched to a gene: 7. The CDR3 runs to 13 residues. CDR1 and CDR2 (germline): SQVTM, ANQGSEA. CDR3 coding DNA: TGCAGCGCTGCGAGGGACAGGGGTAACATTCAGTACTTC. Translating gives CSAARDRGNIQYF.

The chain employs TRBV27 and TRBJ2-7; D not resolved. Trimming took 5 bases from V and 9 from J, leaving 17 bases between them. The CDR3 is 13 amino acids. The germline V gene encodes CDR1 MNHEY and CDR2 SMNVEV (reference sequence). This CDR3 is CASSPPGHPRQYF. The CDR3 bases are TGTGCCAGCAGTCCTCCGGGCCACCCACGGCAGTACTTC.